This is a list of T cell receptor beta chains from one sample in a study of CD8+ T cells in alopecia areata. Sequenced by immunoSEQ multiplex PCR; TCRdb stores in-frame clones only, minus some. The sample records roughly 120,000 clones, around two fifths being singletons. The sequencing sample was made of CD4+ T cells sorted from blood. The receptor source for this set is a human donor with alopecia areata. CDR3s include the opening cysteine and the closing phenylalanine or tryptophan. The order of the fields is CDR3 length, clone size, V gene, CDR3 protein. Size is omitted from some rows. Given values are once, few, many or a class for expanded clones.

13 . TRBV29-1 CSVEQTGNTEAFF
13 . TRBV29-1 CSGAEGSGYGYTF
15 few TRBV28 CASSPPGQRGGELFF
15 . TRBV4-3 CASSLGRLDTDTQYF
13 few TRBV29-1 CSVGEAGTQPQHF
16 . TRBV15 CATSRAAALGTGELFF
16 . TRBV27 CASSPWTQLSYNEQFF
15 few TRBV28 CASSGPGTHSYEQYF
13 . TRBV23-1 CARDQDQDYEQYF
14 . TRBV5-1 CASATGAGPYEQYF
15 . TRBV5-1 CASTKTGGHNSPLHF
14 . TRBV29-1 CSVGPSGGSNEQFF
13 few TRBV28 CASSFNMNTEAFF
13 . TRBV30 CARTNMGTDTQYF
15 . TRBV29-1 CSVPRREGRSGELFF
15 few TRBV7-2 CASSFGGGSTDTQYF
14 once TRBV27 CASRRDLSRSGYTF
12 . TRBV29-1 CSVEKAPGELFF
13 few TRBV29-1 CSVLPGVGYEQYF
15 . TRBV4-3 CASSPRATSTYTQYF
14 few TRBV7-8 CASCPLVWTDTQYF
13 . TRBV5-1 CASSLIREGEQFF
14 . TRBV28 CASRPGGDPYEQYF
15 few TRBV7-2 CASSSGQADLYEQYF
13 few TRBV29-1 CSGNNRGNAEAFF
16 . TRBV7-2 CASSLVPGANTGELFF
15 few TRBV28 CASSLGAGSPYEQYF
12 . TRBV29-1 CSVHGQYYEQYF
13 . TRBV30 CAWSVIGNQPQHF
12 few TRBV29-1 CSVEMTNYGYTF
17 many TRBV19 CASSIIGTGNVNQPQHF
11 . TRBV5-4 CASSRGARAFF